The 10 T cell receptor beta chains below come from one sample, sequenced in a study of glioma-infiltrating T cells after dendritic cell vaccination. As for time point: after dendritic cell vaccination, including at tumor progression/relapse. Using immunoSEQ multiplex PCR, the repertoire was profiled, and TCRdb retains in-frame clones only, with some absent. The data contain fewer than 75,000 clones, around 85% of them singletons. The sample was blood, taken after dendritic cell vaccination. The source is a human donor with glioblastoma.

This chain joins TRBV7-2 and TRBJ2-7; 10 bases are shared with TRBD2. The CDR3 consists of 19 residues. Trimming at V came to 3 bases and at J to 7 bases, leaving 21 bases not matched to a gene. Germline CDR1 SGHTA, CDR2 FQGNSA. The CDR3: CASSFETSGDWNFLREQYF. The CDR3 DNA reads TGTGCCAGCAGCTTCGAAACTAGCGGGGACTGGAATTTCCTCAGGGAGCAGTACTTC.

This chain joins TRBV10-3 and TRBJ2-5, with TRBD1 matching over 8 bases. With V trimmed by 4 bases and J by 5 bases, 9 bases remained unmatched. This CDR3 contains 15 residues. Germline V CDR1 and CDR2: ENHRY, SYGVKD. The CDR3 nucleotides read TGTGCCATCAGTGGACAGGGGAAGGATCCGGAGACCCAGTACTTC. Its translation is CAISGQGKDPETQYF.

V usage is TRBV7-8 and J usage is TRBJ2-3; 7 nucleotides agree with TRBD1. The CDR3 extends over 19 amino acids. CDR1 SGHVS and CDR2 FQNEAQ come from the germline V gene. The J segment lost 1 base and the V segment lost 6 bases, leaving 19 bases of the junction unmatched. The DNA for the CDR3 is TGTGCCAGCAGACAGGACAGGATAACTTTAAGCCTAGGCACAGATACGCAGTATTTT. Translating gives CASRQDRITLSLGTDTQYF.

This sequence joins TRBV7-2 and TRBJ2-5; D is ambiguous. The CDR3 spans 11 residues. Trimming removed 5 bases at V and 3 bases at J, with 4 bases between. Germline CDR1 is SGHTA and CDR2 is FQGNSA. The CDR3 here is CASSGKETQYF. In DNA form, the CDR3 reads TGTGCCAGCAGCGGCAAAGAGACCCAGTACTTC.

CDR3 sequence (DNA): TGTGCCAGCAGTTACCGGGGACAGGGCTCCTACGAGCAGTACTTC. It translates to CASSYRGQGSYEQYF. This chain links TRBV6-4 with TRBJ2-7, with 9 bases fitting TRBD1. CDR1 and CDR2 from the germline V gene are MRHNA and SNTAGT. The V segment lost 5 bases and the J segment 0 bases; nucleotides outside the gene matches: 5. There are 15 residues in the CDR3.

The V gene is TRBV11-3, the J gene TRBJ1-1, with D tentatively TRBD1 (5 bases). The ends were cut back, 0 bases at V and 1 base at J, with 18 bases in the middle. CDR3 length equals 18 residues. CDR1 and CDR2 from the germline V gene are SGHNT and YENEEA. The CDR3, as DNA: TGTGCCAGCAGCTTAGAAGGTCGGTGGGGCACTTGGAACACTGAAGCTTTCTTT. This sequence encodes CASSLEGRWGTWNTEAFF.

The chain couples TRBV10-3 to TRBJ1-2; 7 bases line up with TRBD1. CDR3 length: 14 amino acids. Trimming cost V 6 bases and J 3 bases; bases outside gene matches: 7. CDR1 is ENHRY, CDR2 SYGVKD, per germline. The CDR3 nucleotides are TGTGCCATCAGCCAGACAGGGAATGACTATGGCTACACCTTC. Translation: CAISQTGNDYGYTF.

The J gene is TRBJ2-2, the V gene TRBV29-1; D perhaps matches TRBD2 (6 bases). The CDR3 covers 15 residues. CDR1 SQVTM and CDR2 ANQGSEA come from the germline V gene. V lost 7 bases, J lost 5 bases, and 20 bases lay in between. The CDR3 reads CSANTGLGGTGELFF. The CDR3 region has the DNA TGCAGCGCCAACACAGGCCTCGGAGGGACCGGGGAGCTGTTTTTT.

This chain connects TRBV13 to TRBJ1-5; D is undetermined. The CDR3 loop spans 13 amino acids. Trimming took off 2 bases at V and 5 bases at J, with 7 bases between the two ends. CDR1 and CDR2 from the germline V gene are PRHDT and FYEKMQ (reference sequence). The CDR3 DNA sequence: TGTGCCAGCAGCTTAAAACGGGATCAGCCCCAGCATTTT. Translation gives CASSLKRDQPQHF.

The chain has TRBV7-9 and TRBJ2-4; D uncertain. Trimming removed 5 bases from V and 7 bases from J, with 6 bases in between. This CDR3 region has 11 residues. The germline gives CDR1 SEHNR, CDR2 FQNEAQ (reference sequence). The CDR3 DNA is TGTGCCAGCAGCCCCGAGAACATTCAGTACTTC. The encoded protein is CASSPENIQYF.